Presented here are 5 T cell receptor beta chains from one specimen sequenced in a study of blood T cell repertoires in COVID-19. TCRdb's table, derived via immunoSEQ multiplex PCR, lists solely in-frame clones and lacks some. The table shows fewer than 200,000 clones, with approximately 87% occurring only once. Sequenced input: peripheral blood. These receptors were collected from a man between 70 and 80 years old with active or convalescent COVID-19.

The chain uses TRBV18 and TRBJ2-3; a weak D match, TRBD2 (6 bases). The CDR3 runs to 17 residues. The V end was cut by 4 bases, the J end by 2 bases, with 19 bases between. Germline CDR1 is KGHSH and CDR2 is LQKENI. As DNA, the CDR3 is TGTGCCAGCTCACTCATGACTAGTTTGAGAGTCACAGATACGCAGTATTTT. Encoded protein: CASSLMTSLRVTDTQYF. Full variable domain (rest looked up from reference TRBV18 and TRBJ2-3): NAGVMQNPRHLVRRRGQEARLRCSPMKGHSHVYWYRQLPEEGLKFMVYLQKENIIDESGMPKERFSAEFPKEGPSILRIQQVVRGDSAAYFCASSLMTSLRVTDTQYFGPGTRLTVL.

The rearrangement links TRBV27 to TRBJ2-3; a possible D gene is TRBD2 (6 bases). Trimming left V 5 bases short and J 2 bases short, with 14 bases between. The CDR3 runs to 15 residues. Germline V gene sequence: CDR1 MNHEY, CDR2 SMNVEV (reference sequence). In nucleotides, the CDR3 is TGTGCCAGCAGTCCCCTAGGGACTCACACAGATACGCAGTATTTT. Amino acids: CASSPLGTHTDTQYF.

The chain uses TRBV21-1 and TRBJ1-1; TRBD1 is the table's D call and was not checked against the DNA. TRBV21-1 is classified as a pseudogene. This CDR3 has 11 residues. The CDR3 region is CASNNSTEAFF. The CDR3 DNA is TGTGCCAGCAACAACAGCACTGAAGCTTTCTTT.

CDR3 amino acids: CAWSGGTGGSEAFF. The CDR3 DNA is TGTGCCTGGAGTGGGGGGACAGGGGGATCCGAAGCTTTCTTT. The chain links TRBV30 to TRBJ1-1, with 11 bases identical to TRBD1. Trimming removed 1 base from V and 8 bases from J; junction bases left unmatched: 6. Germline-derived CDR1 and CDR2 are GTSNPN and SVGIG (reference sequence). The CDR3 extends over 14 amino acids. The variable domain in full, completed from reference TRBV30 and TRBJ1-1, reads SQTIHQWPATLVQPVGSPLSLECTVEGTSNPNLYWYRQAAGRGLQLLFYSVGIGQISSEVPQNLSASRPQDRQFILSSKKLLLSDSGFYLCAWSGGTGGSEAFFGQGTRLTVV.

V is TRBV7-2 and J is TRBJ1-5; the D is unclear. V shed 5 bases and J shed 0 bases, with 14 bases lying between them. The CDR3 spans 16 residues. Looked up from germline, CDR1 is SGHTA and CDR2 is FQGNSA. The CDR3 nucleotides read TGTGCCAGCAGCCTGTCCGGGTTGTATAGCAATCAGCCCCAGCATTTT. This encodes CASSLSGLYSNQPQHF.